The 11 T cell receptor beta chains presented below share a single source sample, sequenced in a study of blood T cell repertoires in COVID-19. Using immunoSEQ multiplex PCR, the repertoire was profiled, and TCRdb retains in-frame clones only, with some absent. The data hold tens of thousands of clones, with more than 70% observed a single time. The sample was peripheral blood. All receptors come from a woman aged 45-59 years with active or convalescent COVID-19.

The DNA of the CDR3 is TGTGCCAGCAGCGTAAGCGGGAGAGGAGAGACCCAGTACTTC. Amino acids: CASSVSGRGETQYF. The rearrangement joins TRBV9 to TRBJ2-5; 8 nucleotides match TRBD2. CDR1 is SGDLS and CDR2 is YYNGEE in the germline V gene. The trim removed 1 base at V and 4 bases at J, leaving 3 bases unmatched. This CDR3 is built from 14 residues.

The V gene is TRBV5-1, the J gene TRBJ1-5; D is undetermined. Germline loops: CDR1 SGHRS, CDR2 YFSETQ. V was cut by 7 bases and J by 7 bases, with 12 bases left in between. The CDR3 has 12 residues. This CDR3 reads CASLYLSQPQHF. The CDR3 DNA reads TGCGCCAGCCTTTACTTAAGCCAGCCCCAGCATTTT.

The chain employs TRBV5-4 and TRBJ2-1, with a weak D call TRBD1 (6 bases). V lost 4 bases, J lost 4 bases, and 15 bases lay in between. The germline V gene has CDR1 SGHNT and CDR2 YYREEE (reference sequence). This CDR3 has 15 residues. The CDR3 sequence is CASSPDSIIYNEQFF. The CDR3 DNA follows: TGTGCCAGCAGCCCGGACAGTATTATATACAATGAGCAGTTCTTC.

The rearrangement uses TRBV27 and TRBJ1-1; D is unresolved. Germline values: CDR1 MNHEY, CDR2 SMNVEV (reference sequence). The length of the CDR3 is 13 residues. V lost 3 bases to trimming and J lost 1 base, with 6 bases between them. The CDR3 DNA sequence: TGTGCCAGCAGTTTCACAGCGAACACTGAAGCTTTCTTT. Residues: CASSFTANTEAFF.

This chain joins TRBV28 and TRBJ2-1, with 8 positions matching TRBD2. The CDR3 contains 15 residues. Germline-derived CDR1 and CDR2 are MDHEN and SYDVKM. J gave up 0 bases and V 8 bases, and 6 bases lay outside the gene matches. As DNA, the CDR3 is TGTGCCAGCTCCGTCGCGGGAGGCTCCTACAATGAGCAGTTCTTC. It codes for CASSVAGGSYNEQFF. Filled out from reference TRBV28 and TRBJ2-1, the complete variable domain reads DVKVTQSSRYLVKRTGEKVFLECVQDMDHENMFWYRQDPGLGLRLIYFSYDVKMKEKGDIPEGYSVSREKKERFSLILESASTNQTSMYLCASSVAGGSYNEQFFGPGTRLTVL.

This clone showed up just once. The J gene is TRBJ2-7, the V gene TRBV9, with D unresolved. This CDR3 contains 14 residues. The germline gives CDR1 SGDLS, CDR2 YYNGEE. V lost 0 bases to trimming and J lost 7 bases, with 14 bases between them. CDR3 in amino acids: CASSVVGSSREQYF. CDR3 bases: TGTGCCAGCAGCGTAGTGGGTAGCTCGCGGGAGCAGTACTTC. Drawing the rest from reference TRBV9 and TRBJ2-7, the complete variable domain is DSGVTQTPKHLITATGQRVTLRCSPRSGDLSVYWYQQSLDQGLQFLIQYYNGEERAKGNILERFSAQQFPDLHSELNLSSLELGDSALYFCASSVVGSSREQYFGPGTRLTVT.

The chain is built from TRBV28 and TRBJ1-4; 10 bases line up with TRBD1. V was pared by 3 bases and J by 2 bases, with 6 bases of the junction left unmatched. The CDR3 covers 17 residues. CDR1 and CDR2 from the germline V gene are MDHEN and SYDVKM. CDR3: CASSLDGQGGTNEKLFF. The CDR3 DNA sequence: TGTGCCAGCAGTTTGGACGGACAGGGGGGCACTAATGAAAAACTGTTTTTT.

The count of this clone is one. The CDR3 DNA reads as TGTGCCAGCAGCTTAAGGGCCGGGAGGGCCAGGACCGGGGAGCTGTTTTTT. Its protein product is CASSLRAGRARTGELFF. V is TRBV7-8 and J is TRBJ2-2; 8 bases align to TRBD2. Unmatched junction bases numbered 10, after V lost 2 bases and J lost 5 bases. The germline V gene encodes CDR1 SGHVS and CDR2 FQNEAQ. The length of the CDR3 is 17 residues.

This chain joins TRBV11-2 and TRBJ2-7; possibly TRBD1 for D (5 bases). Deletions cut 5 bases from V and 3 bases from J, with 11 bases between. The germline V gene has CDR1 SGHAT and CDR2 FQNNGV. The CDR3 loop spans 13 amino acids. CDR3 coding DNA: TGTGCCAGCAGCGGCACTGGACACTACGAGCAGTACTTC. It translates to CASSGTGHYEQYF.

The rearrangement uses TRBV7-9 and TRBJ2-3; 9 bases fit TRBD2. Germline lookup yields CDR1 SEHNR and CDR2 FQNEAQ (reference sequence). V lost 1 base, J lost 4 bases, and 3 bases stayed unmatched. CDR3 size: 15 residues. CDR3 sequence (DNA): TGTGCCAGCAGCTTAGTGAGCGGGAGGTCAGATACGCAGTATTTT. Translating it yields CASSLVSGRSDTQYF. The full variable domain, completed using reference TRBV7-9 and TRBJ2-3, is DTGVSQNPRHKITKRGQNVTFRCDPISEHNRLYWYRQTLGQGPEFLTYFQNEAQLEKSRLLSDRFSAERPKGSFSTLEIQRTEQGDSAMYLCASSLVSGRSDTQYFGPGTRLTVL.

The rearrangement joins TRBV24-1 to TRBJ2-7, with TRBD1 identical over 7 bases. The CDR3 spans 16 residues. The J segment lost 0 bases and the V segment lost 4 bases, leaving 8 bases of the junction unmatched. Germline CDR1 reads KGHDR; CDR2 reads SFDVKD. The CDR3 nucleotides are TGTGCCACCAGTGAGCTTCCGGGACAGAGCTCCTACGAGCAGTACTTC. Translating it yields CATSELPGQSSYEQYF.